This entry lists 22 T cell receptor beta chains sequenced from one sample in a study of blood T cell repertoires in COVID-19. Sequencing was performed with immunoSEQ multiplex PCR; in TCRdb, only in-frame clones are kept and a portion is missing. The data contain 25,000 or so clones, almost 90% of them singletons. The specimen was peripheral blood. Every receptor here comes from a human donor in a cohort sampled during active COVID-19.

This sequence joins TRBV28 and TRBJ1-2; no clear D. CDR1 is MDHEN and CDR2 is SYDVKM in the germline V gene. The CDR3 is made up of 13 amino acids. V lost 6 bases, J lost 8 bases, and 16 bases lay in between. This CDR3 reads CASRPGVSQGYTF. As DNA, the CDR3 is TGTGCCAGCAGACCGGGTGTTTCGCAGGGCTACACCTTC.

Here the CDR3 reads CASSPRLVGNEQFF. The CDR3 DNA sequence: TGTGCCAGCAGCCCGCGACTAGTTGGGAATGAGCAGTTCTTC. The chain links TRBV9 to TRBJ2-1; D possibly corresponds to TRBD2 (6 bases). There are 14 residues in the CDR3. The germline gives CDR1 SGDLS, CDR2 YYNGEE. V gave up 4 bases and J gave up 7 bases, with 15 bases separating them.

This clone was found once. This chain uses TRBV5-1 with TRBJ2-3; 10 positions agree with TRBD2. The CDR3 consists of 20 residues. The germline V gene encodes CDR1 SGHRS and CDR2 YFSETQ. With V trimmed by 4 bases and J by 1 base, 18 bases remained unmatched. The CDR3 here is CASSTRWSGGALSGTDTQYF. DNA for the CDR3: TGCGCCAGCAGCACGCGATGGAGCGGGGGGGCCCTCTCGGGCACAGATACGCAGTATTTT.

CDR3 coding DNA: TGTGCCAGCAGCTTGTCCAGGGGGACTGAAGCTTTCTTT. As protein: CASSLSRGTEAFF. The V gene is TRBV5-4, the J gene TRBJ1-1, with 7 bases identical to TRBD1. The CDR3 covers 13 residues. J was trimmed by 5 bases and V by 1 base; bases with no gene match: 2. Looked up from germline, CDR1 is SGHNT and CDR2 is YYREEE (reference sequence).

This clone was observed once. CDR3 DNA sequence: TGCGCCAGCAGCCAAACAGGGGGCCCCGCCGGGGAGCTGTTTTTT. As protein: CASSQTGGPAGELFF. This rearrangement joins TRBV4-1 to TRBJ2-2; 9 bases are a match to TRBD1. The germline gives CDR1 MGHRA, CDR2 YSYEKL. With V trimmed by 2 bases and J by 6 bases, 4 bases remained unmatched. The CDR3 is 15 residues long.

The chain employs TRBV19 and TRBJ2-1; 12 bases line up with TRBD1. The CDR3 runs to 21 residues. The V and J ends lost 6 bases and 9 bases, in that order; junction bases with no gene match: 27. CDR1 is LNHDA and CDR2 is SQIVND in the germline V gene (reference sequence). The CDR3 DNA reads TGTGCCAGTAGCCCAAACCCGGGACAGGGGGCCTCGGAGAGGGAATGGGGTGAGCAGTTCTTC. It specifies CASSPNPGQGASEREWGEQFF. Full variable domain (missing parts from reference TRBV19 and TRBJ2-1): DGGITQSPKYLFRKEGQNVTLSCEQNLNHDAMYWYRQDPGQGLRLIYYSQIVNDFQKGDIAEGYSVSREKKESFPLTVTSAQKNPTAFYLCASSPNPGQGASEREWGEQFFGPGTRLTVL.

The CDR3 nucleotides are TGTGCCAGCTCACCACTAGCGGGGGATGAGACCCAGTACTTC. Translated: CASSPLAGDETQYF. V is TRBV18 and J is TRBJ2-5; 9 nucleotides line up with TRBD2. CDR3 length equals 14 residues. The germline V gene has CDR1 KGHSH and CDR2 LQKENI. The J segment lost 5 bases and the V segment lost 1 base, leaving 2 bases of the junction unmatched.

The rearrangement links TRBV25-1 to TRBJ1-2; unclear D gene. CDR3 size: 14 residues. V was pared by 2 bases and J by 8 bases, with 15 bases between. Germline V CDR1 and CDR2: MGHDK, SYGVNS. Here the CDR3 reads CASSEEGPLAGYTF. In DNA, the CDR3 is TGTGCCAGCAGTGAAGAGGGCCCCTTAGCCGGCTACACCTTC.

The rearrangement uses TRBV15 and TRBJ1-2; D is unresolved. The CDR3 extends over 14 amino acids. V gave up 1 base and J gave up 8 bases, with 14 bases separating them. The germline gives CDR1 LNHNV, CDR2 YYDKDF (reference sequence). The CDR3, as DNA: TGTGCCACCAGCAGAGTCGCCAGGTCGCCGGGCTACACCTTC. It codes for CATSRVARSPGYTF. Supplemented by reference TRBV15 and TRBJ1-2, the full variable domain reads DAMVIQNPRYQVTQFGKPVTLSCSQTLNHNVMYWYQQKSSQAPKLLFHYYDKDFNNEADTPDNFQSRRPNTSFCFLDIRSPGLGDTAMYLCATSRVARSPGYTFGSGTRLTVV.

The chain has TRBV7-2 and TRBJ2-3; D might be TRBD2 (7 bases). The CDR3 totals 16 residues. Germline V gene lookup returns CDR1 SGHTA and CDR2 FQGNSA. With 5 bases removed from V and 5 bases from J, the gap between germline ends came to 20 bases. The CDR3 coding sequence is TGTGCCAGCAGCCAGAGAGGAGGGGGGGCGGGAGATACGCAGTATTTT. This translates into CASSQRGGGAGDTQYF.

The chain employs TRBV7-2 and TRBJ1-5, with 9 bases fitting TRBD1. Germline V CDR1 and CDR2: SGHTA, FQGNSA. The CDR3 has 15 amino acids. After removal of 5 bases from V and 3 bases from J, the junction contained 5 bases not matched to a gene. CDR3 amino acids: CASSQTGGDNQPQHF. For the CDR3, the DNA is TGTGCCAGCAGCCAGACAGGGGGGGACAATCAGCCCCAGCATTTT.

This chain links TRBV6-4 with TRBJ1-5, with no clear D. This CDR3 is 13 amino acids long. The V gene lost 5 bases and the J gene lost 6 bases, with 11 bases spanning the gap. Germline CDR1 is MRHNA and CDR2 is SNTAGT. This chain's CDR3 is CASSPGRGQPQHF. CDR3 nucleotides: TGTGCCAGCAGTCCCGGGAGAGGTCAGCCCCAGCATTTT.

This chain links TRBV4-3 with TRBJ1-1, with D perhaps matching TRBD1 (5 bases). This CDR3 is 16 amino acids long. The germline CDR1 and CDR2 sequences are LGHNA and YSLEER. Trimming shortened V by 0 bases and J by 4 bases, and 15 bases separated the two germline ends. The DNA for the CDR3 is TGCGCCAGCAGCCAAGATTCAGGGATTAGGAGCACTGAAGCTTTCTTT. Translating it yields CASSQDSGIRSTEAFF.

This clone was counted only a few times. This chain joins TRBV19 and TRBJ1-5, with 7 bases fitting TRBD1. This CDR3 region has 14 residues. Germline V lookup: CDR1 LNHDA, CDR2 SQIVND (reference sequence). V shed 5 bases and J 7 bases; nucleotides not matched to a gene: 8. The CDR3 DNA is TGTGCCAGTAGTGACAACAGGGGACACCAGCCCCAGCATTTT. Residues: CASSDNRGHQPQHF.

This chain links TRBV18 with TRBJ1-1; TRBD1 aligns across 9 bases. V shed 3 bases, J shed 5 bases, and the junction held 7 bases outside the gene matches. CDR1 is KGHSH and CDR2 is LQKENI in the germline V gene. There are 15 residues in the CDR3. In DNA form, the CDR3 reads TGTGCCAGCTCACCTCGGACAGGGGCGAAAACTGAAGCTTTCTTT. Residues: CASSPRTGAKTEAFF.

The rearrangement links TRBV9 to TRBJ2-1, with 9 bases aligning to TRBD2. Germline trimming cut 4 bases from V and 5 bases from J; bases unmatched to any gene: 7. This CDR3 contains 15 residues. Germline-derived CDR1 and CDR2 are SGDLS and YYNGEE. The CDR3 DNA follows: TGTGCCAGCAGCTCCCGTAGCGGGAGCAACAATGAGCAGTTCTTC. Amino acids: CASSSRSGSNNEQFF. The entire variable domain, with the rest obtained from reference TRBV9 and TRBJ2-1, is as follows: DSGVTQTPKHLITATGQRVTLRCSPRSGDLSVYWYQQSLDQGLQFLIQYYNGEERAKGNILERFSAQQFPDLHSELNLSSLELGDSALYFCASSSRSGSNNEQFFGPGTRLTVL.

The rearrangement uses TRBV6-5 and TRBJ2-2, with D possibly TRBD1 on 5 matching bases. Trimming pared 6 bases from V and 3 bases from J, leaving 11 bases between. Germline V gene lookup returns CDR1 MNHEY and CDR2 SVGAGI. The CDR3 sequence is 14 residues long. This CDR3 reads CASRADRDTGELFF. CDR3 in DNA: TGTGCCAGCAGAGCCGACAGAGACACCGGGGAGCTGTTTTTT.

The chain has TRBV11-2 and TRBJ2-5; a weak D match, TRBD2 (5 bases). Germline-derived CDR1 and CDR2 are SGHAT and FQNNGV. The V end was cut by 1 base, the J end by 9 bases, with 18 bases between. This CDR3 region has 15 residues. The CDR3 sequence is CASSLVGRTGFAQYF. CDR3 DNA sequence: TGTGCCAGCAGCTTAGTCGGTCGTACGGGGTTTGCCCAGTACTTC.

The chain is built from TRBV5-4 and TRBJ2-1, with 13 bases matching TRBD2. In germline, CDR1 is SGHNT, CDR2 YYREEE (reference sequence). V gave up 4 bases and J gave up 5 bases; unmatched junction bases: 3. The CDR3 loop spans 15 amino acids. CDR3 residues: CASSLLAGGNNEQFF. The CDR3 DNA is TGTGCCAGCAGCCTACTAGCGGGAGGGAACAATGAGCAGTTCTTC.

V is TRBV24-1 and J is TRBJ2-2, with D perhaps TRBD1 (5 bases). Germline V gene sequence: CDR1 KGHDR, CDR2 SFDVKD. The length of the CDR3 is 18 residues. The V end lost 3 bases, the J end lost 3 bases, and 19 bases lay between the germline ends. CDR3 DNA: TGTGCCACCAGTGATGCCCGCTGGGGCAGGGCGGACACCGGGGAGCTGTTTTTT. Translated: CATSDARWGRADTGELFF.

The genes are TRBV29-1 and TRBJ1-2; 10 nucleotides line up with TRBD1. This CDR3 comprises 14 residues. The V gene's germline CDR1 is SQVTM and CDR2 ANQGSEA. Trimming at V came to 4 bases and at J to 7 bases, leaving 9 bases not matched to a gene. For the CDR3, the DNA is TGCAGCGTTGCGGGGACAGGGGAAAGTAGTGGCTACACCTTC. Translating gives CSVAGTGESSGYTF.

The chain carries TRBV7-6 and TRBJ2-2; 7 nucleotides line up with TRBD2. This CDR3 is 15 amino acids long. In germline, CDR1 is SGHVS, CDR2 FNYEAQ. V lost 2 bases to trimming and J lost 5 bases; unmatched junction nucleotides: 5. The CDR3 DNA is TGTGCCAGCAGCTTAACGGGACTACAGACCGGGGAGCTGTTTTTT. Protein sequence: CASSLTGLQTGELFF.